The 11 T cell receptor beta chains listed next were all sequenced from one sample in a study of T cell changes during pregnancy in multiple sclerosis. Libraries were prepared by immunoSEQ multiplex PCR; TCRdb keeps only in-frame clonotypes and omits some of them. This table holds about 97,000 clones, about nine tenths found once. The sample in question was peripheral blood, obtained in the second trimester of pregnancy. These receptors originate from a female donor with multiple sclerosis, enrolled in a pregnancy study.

The CDR3 nucleotides read TGTGCCAGCAGCGCGGGGGACAGGCCCCGCTACGAGCAGTACTTC. Protein: CASSAGDRPRYEQYF. This rearrangement joins TRBV7-9 to TRBJ2-7, with D maybe TRBD1 (8 bases). Germline CDR1 reads SEHNR; CDR2 reads FQNEAQ (reference sequence). This CDR3 has 15 residues. The germline V and J ends were trimmed by 5 bases and 3 bases, with 17 bases remaining between them.

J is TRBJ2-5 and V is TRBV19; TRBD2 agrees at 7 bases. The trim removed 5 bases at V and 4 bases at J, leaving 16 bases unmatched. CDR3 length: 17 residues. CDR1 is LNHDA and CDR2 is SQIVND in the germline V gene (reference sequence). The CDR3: CASSFKGVGRRGETQYF. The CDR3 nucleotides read TGTGCCAGTAGTTTCAAAGGTGTCGGGAGGAGAGGAGAGACCCAGTACTTC.

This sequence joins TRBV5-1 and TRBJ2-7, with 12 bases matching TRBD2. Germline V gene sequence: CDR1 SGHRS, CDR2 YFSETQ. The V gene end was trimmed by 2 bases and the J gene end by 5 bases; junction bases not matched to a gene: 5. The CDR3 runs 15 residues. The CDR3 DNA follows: TGCGCCAGCAGCTTACTAGCGGGAGGAAGGAACGAGCAGTACTTC. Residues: CASSLLAGGRNEQYF.

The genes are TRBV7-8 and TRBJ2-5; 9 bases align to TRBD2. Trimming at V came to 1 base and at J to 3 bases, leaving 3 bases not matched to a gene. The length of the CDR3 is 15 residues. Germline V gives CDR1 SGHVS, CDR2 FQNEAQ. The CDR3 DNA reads TGTGCCAGCAGCTTAGATAGACTAGCGGAAGAGACCCAGTACTTC. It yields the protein CASSLDRLAEETQYF.

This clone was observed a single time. The CDR3 loop is CASSLKGDNYGYTF. The DNA of the CDR3 is TGTGCCAGCAGCTTGAAGGGAGATAACTATGGCTACACCTTC. The V and J genes are TRBV7-8 and TRBJ1-2; no clear D gene. The CDR3 covers 14 residues. The ends were cut back, 3 bases at V and 1 base at J, with 9 bases in the middle. The V gene's germline CDR1 is SGHVS and CDR2 FQNEAQ.

As DNA, the CDR3 is TGTGCCAGCAGCTTACTTGGGACTAGAAACGCCTACAATGAGCAGTTCTTC. This codes for CASSLLGTRNAYNEQFF. The V and J genes are TRBV7-8 and TRBJ2-1, with 8 bases lining up with TRBD2. In germline, CDR1 is SGHVS, CDR2 FQNEAQ. The J segment lost 2 bases and the V segment lost 2 bases, leaving 8 bases of the junction unmatched. The CDR3 contains 17 residues.

CDR3 nucleotides: TGTGCCAGCGGAGGCCTTATTCAGTACTTC. This sequence encodes CASGGLIQYF. The chain couples TRBV2 to TRBJ2-4, with D perhaps matching TRBD2 (5 bases). CDR1 and CDR2 (germline): SNHLY, FYNNEI. This CDR3 spans 10 amino acids. Trimming took 8 bases from V and 10 from J, leaving 9 bases between them.

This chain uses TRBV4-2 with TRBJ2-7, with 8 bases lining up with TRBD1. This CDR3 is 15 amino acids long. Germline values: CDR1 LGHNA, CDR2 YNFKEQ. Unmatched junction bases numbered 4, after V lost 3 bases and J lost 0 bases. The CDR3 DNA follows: TGTGCCAGCAGCCACGGACAGGGTATCTCCTACGAGCAGTACTTC. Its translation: CASSHGQGISYEQYF.

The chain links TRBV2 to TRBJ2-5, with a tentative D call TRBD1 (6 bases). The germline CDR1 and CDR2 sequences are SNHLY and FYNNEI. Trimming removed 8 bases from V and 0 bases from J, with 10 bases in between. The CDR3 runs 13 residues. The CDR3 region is CASQGTNQETQYF. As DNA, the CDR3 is TGTGCCAGCCAGGGGACGAACCAAGAGACCCAGTACTTC.

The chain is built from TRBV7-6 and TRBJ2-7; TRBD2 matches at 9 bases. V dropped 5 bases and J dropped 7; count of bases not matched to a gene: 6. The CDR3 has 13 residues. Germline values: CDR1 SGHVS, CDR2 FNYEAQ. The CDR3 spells CASSPLAGAEQYF. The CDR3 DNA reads TGTGCCAGCAGCCCCTTAGCGGGAGCTGAGCAGTACTTC.

The CDR3 DNA is TGTGCCATCAGCCCCGGGACAGCTTCAGAGACCCAGTACTTC. It translates to CAISPGTASETQYF. The chain is built from TRBV10-3 and TRBJ2-5; 7 bases align to TRBD1. The CDR3 contains 14 residues. CDR1 ENHRY and CDR2 SYGVKD come from the germline V gene. The V gene end was trimmed by 6 bases and the J gene end by 4 bases; junction bases not matched to a gene: 8.